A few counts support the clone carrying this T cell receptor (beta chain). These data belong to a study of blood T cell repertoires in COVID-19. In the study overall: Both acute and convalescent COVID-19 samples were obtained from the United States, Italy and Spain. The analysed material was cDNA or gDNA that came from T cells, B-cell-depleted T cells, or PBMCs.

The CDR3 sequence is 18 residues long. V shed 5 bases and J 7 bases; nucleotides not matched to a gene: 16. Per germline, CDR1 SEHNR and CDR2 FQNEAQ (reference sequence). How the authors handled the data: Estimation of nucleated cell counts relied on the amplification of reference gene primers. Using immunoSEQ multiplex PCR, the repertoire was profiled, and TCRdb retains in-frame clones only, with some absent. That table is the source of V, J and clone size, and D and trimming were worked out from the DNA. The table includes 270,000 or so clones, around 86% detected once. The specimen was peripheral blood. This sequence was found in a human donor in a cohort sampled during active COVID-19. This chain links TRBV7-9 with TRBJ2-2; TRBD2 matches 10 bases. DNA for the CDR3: TGTGCCAGCAGCCCCTACGGTGGACTAGCGGAGAGGGGCGGGGAGCTGTTTTTT. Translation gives CASSPYGGLAERGGELFF.